What follows are 24 T cell receptor beta chains derived from one specimen sequenced in a study of identical twins. TCRdb reprocessed the 5' RACE reads via MiXCR and lists one record per CDR3 protein. The sample lists 420,000 or so distinct CDR3 sequences; around a sixth were seen once. The specimen sequenced was naive T cells sorted from blood. These TCRs come from a man aged 45-60 years in good health.

The sample holds many counts of this clonotype. V usage is TRBV20-1 and J usage is TRBJ2-1; 14 bases are a match to TRBD2. V shed 3 bases and J 7 bases; nucleotides not matched to a gene: 8. The CDR3 totals 16 residues. CDR1 DFQATT and CDR2 SNEGSKA come from the germline V gene (reference sequence). As DNA, the CDR3 is TGCAGTGCTAGGACTAGCGGGGGGGCCTTCGAAAATGAGCAGTTCTTC. Its protein is CSARTSGGAFENEQFF.

V is TRBV2 and J is TRBJ2-1; D uncertain. V was clipped by 8 bases and J by 5 bases, with 16 bases between them. The CDR3 is made up of 14 amino acids. Germline V gene sequence: CDR1 SNHLY, CDR2 FYNNEI. Here the CDR3 reads CASGWTDGDNEQFF. The CDR3 nucleotides read TGTGCCAGCGGATGGACGGATGGCGACAATGAGCAGTTCTTC.

This clonotype was detected only a few times. V gene TRBV7-9 combines with J gene TRBJ2-1; 10 positions match TRBD2. This CDR3 is built from 16 residues. Germline CDR1 SEHNR, CDR2 FQNEAQ (reference sequence). J gave up 1 base and V 5 bases, and 5 bases lay outside the gene matches. The DNA for the CDR3 is TGTGCCAGCAGCGACCGACTAGCGGGTTCCTACAATGAGCAGTTCTTC. As protein: CASSDRLAGSYNEQFF.

CDR3 residues: CASSPNGRSSYEQYF. The CDR3 DNA reads TGTGCCAGCAGCCCAAATGGGAGGAGCTCCTACGAGCAGTACTTC. This chain links TRBV12-3 or TRBV12-4 with TRBJ2-7, with D possibly TRBD2 on 6 matching bases. V was shortened by 6 bases and J by 0 bases, with 15 bases between the two germline ends. The CDR3 is made up of 15 amino acids.

This clonotype was seen a few times. The chain is built from TRBV6-5 and TRBJ2-7; maybe TRBD1 (7 bases). V dropped 0 bases and J dropped 3 bases, with 12 bases sitting between them. The length of the CDR3 is 15 residues. Germline CDR1 and CDR2: MNHEY and SVGAGI. The CDR3 loop reads CASSYSAGQNYEQYF. As DNA, the CDR3 is TGTGCCAGCAGTTACTCCGCGGGACAGAACTACGAGCAGTACTTC.

The chain combines TRBV27 with TRBJ2-3, with 13 bases that match TRBD2. There are 17 residues in the CDR3. Germline-derived CDR1 and CDR2 are MNHEY and SMNVEV (reference sequence). Trimming cost V 5 bases and J 3 bases; bases outside gene matches: 8. CDR3 DNA sequence: TGTGCCAGCAGTAAAGGGACTAGCGGGAAGCTAACAGATACGCAGTATTTT. As protein: CASSKGTSGKLTDTQYF.

The chain carries TRBV5-1 and TRBJ2-1; 10 positions agree with TRBD2. The J segment lost 8 bases and the V segment lost 0 bases, leaving 2 bases of the junction unmatched. The germline CDR1 and CDR2 sequences are SGHRS and YFSETQ. The CDR3 sequence is 14 residues long. Written as DNA, the CDR3 is TGCGCCAGCAGCTTGGGACTAGCGGGTCATGAGCAGTTCTTC. Translating it yields CASSLGLAGHEQFF.

V is TRBV19 and J is TRBJ2-2; D unresolved. This CDR3 contains 14 residues. Trimming took off 7 bases at V and 0 bases at J, with 9 bases between the two ends. The germline V gene encodes CDR1 LNHDA and CDR2 SQIVND (reference sequence). CDR3 loop: CASKARTNTGELFF. The CDR3 DNA is TGTGCCAGTAAGGCTAGGACGAACACCGGGGAGCTGTTTTTT.

The chain employs TRBV7-8 and TRBJ2-1; TRBD1 agrees at 12 bases. CDR3 length: 17 residues. Looked up from germline, CDR1 is SGHVS and CDR2 is FQNEAQ. J gave up 9 bases and V 7 bases, and 16 bases lay outside the gene matches. CDR3: CASKYRLPGQGAGEQFF. CDR3 bases: TGTGCCAGCAAATACCGATTACCGGGACAGGGGGCAGGTGAGCAGTTCTTC.

The V gene is TRBV7-3, the J gene TRBJ2-3; D unresolved. The length of the CDR3 is 15 residues. The V gene's germline CDR1 is SGHTA and CDR2 FQGTGA. Trimming left V 0 bases short and J 5 bases short, with 12 bases between. The CDR3 region is CASSLTRDTGDTQYF. The CDR3 coding sequence is TGTGCCAGCAGCTTAACTAGAGATACTGGAGATACGCAGTATTTT. Full variable domain (rest looked up from reference TRBV7-3 and TRBJ2-3): GAGVSQTPSNKVTEKGKYVELRCDPISGHTALYWYRQSLGQGPEFLIYFQGTGAADDSGLPNDRFFAVRPEGSVSTLKIQRTERGDSAVYLCASSLTRDTGDTQYFGPGTRLTVL.

This clonotype has just a few counts. The chain carries TRBV5-1 and TRBJ2-7, with D tentatively TRBD1 (6 bases). CDR1 is SGHRS, CDR2 YFSETQ, per germline. Between the trimmed V and J ends, which lost 6 bases and 0 bases, there was a span of 13 bases. This CDR3 contains 14 residues. The CDR3 region has the DNA TGCGCCAGCACCCTGGGGACATACTCCTACGAGCAGTACTTC. This gives the protein CASTLGTYSYEQYF.

The V call is TRBV20-1, the J call TRBJ2-3; TRBD2 matches 7 bases. The germline gives CDR1 DFQATT, CDR2 SNEGSKA (reference sequence). V was pared by 0 bases and J by 1 base, with 4 bases of the junction left unmatched. The CDR3 runs 15 residues. In DNA form, the CDR3 reads TGCAGTGCTAGAGATCAGGGAGGGCGCACAGATACGCAGTATTTT. This gives the protein CSARDQGGRTDTQYF.

This chain joins TRBV14 and TRBJ2-7, with 7 bases aligning to TRBD2. Germline V gene data show CDR1 as SGHDN and CDR2 as FVKESK. The length of the CDR3 is 14 residues. V lost 0 bases and J lost 6; bases outside the gene matches: 5. CDR3 DNA sequence: TGTGCCAGCAGCCAAGATTCGGGGAGGGCCGAGCAGTACTTC. Its protein is CASSQDSGRAEQYF.

In this sample, this clonotype turned up a few times. The CDR3 region has the DNA TGCAGTGCTAGAGATTTTCAGCGGGACCTCTCCTACGAGCAGTACTTC. It translates to CSARDFQRDLSYEQYF. The chain is built from TRBV20-1 and TRBJ2-7, with 7 bases matching TRBD2. This CDR3 is built from 16 residues. Germline V gene sequence: CDR1 DFQATT, CDR2 SNEGSKA (reference sequence). V lost 0 bases and J lost 0; bases outside the gene matches: 8.

This clonotype was recorded many times. This chain links TRBV30 with TRBJ2-5, with unresolved D. The germline V and J ends were trimmed by 8 bases and 5 bases, with 15 bases remaining between them. The CDR3 has 12 amino acids. The V gene's germline CDR1 is GTSNPN and CDR2 SVGIG (reference sequence). DNA of the CDR3: TGTGCCAACTACCGGTGGCCGGAGACCCAGTACTTC. This encodes CANYRWPETQYF.

This clonotype was seen at least ten times. The chain combines TRBV20-1 with TRBJ2-1; 10 bases match TRBD2. Per the germline V gene, CDR1 is DFQATT and CDR2 is SNEGSKA (reference sequence). J was trimmed by 3 bases and V by 6 bases; bases with no gene match: 2. This CDR3 is built from 13 residues. In DNA form, the CDR3 reads TGCAGTGCACAGCGGGGGGGCTACAATGAGCAGTTCTTC. This codes for CSAQRGGYNEQFF.

This clonotype has ten or more counts. V is TRBV7-7 and J is TRBJ2-5, with 7 bases lining up with TRBD1. CDR3 length: 14 residues. With V trimmed by 5 bases and J by 5 bases, 8 bases remained unmatched. In germline, CDR1 is SSHAT, CDR2 FNYEAQ (reference sequence). The CDR3 loop reads CASSQDGRGETQYF. CDR3 DNA: TGTGCCAGCAGCCAGGACGGCAGGGGGGAGACCCAGTACTTC.

In its sample, this clonotype was seen a few times. V gene TRBV12-3 or TRBV12-4 combines with J gene TRBJ2-1; 7 bases match TRBD1. The CDR3 extends over 17 amino acids. The trim removed 4 bases at V and 2 bases at J, leaving 11 bases unmatched. This CDR3 is CASSSTDGTVPYNEQFF. The CDR3 coding sequence is TGTGCCAGCAGTTCTACAGACGGGACAGTACCCTACAATGAGCAGTTCTTC.

Points on this clonotype: This may be a read error: a much more frequent sequence differs by one nucleotide. This sequence joins TRBV3-1 and TRBJ1-5, with 8 bases fitting TRBD1. The CDR3 has 15 residues. CDR1 and CDR2 (germline): LGHDT, YNNKEL (reference sequence). The DNA for the CDR3 is TGTGTCAGCAGCACCGGGACAGGCCACAATCAGCCCCAGCATTTT. As protein: CVSSTGTGHNQPQHF.

This clonotype has only a few counts. CDR3 region: CASSERGISGSYETQYF. The CDR3, as DNA: TGTGCCAGCAGTGAAAGAGGGATTAGCGGGAGCTATGAGACCCAGTACTTC. The chain employs TRBV25-1 and TRBJ2-5; 9 positions agree with TRBD2. The length of the CDR3 is 17 residues. Per germline, CDR1 MGHDK and CDR2 SYGVNS. J lost 5 bases, V lost 2 bases, and 12 bases had no gene match.

In this sample, this clonotype turned up a few times. The V gene is TRBV20-1, the J gene TRBJ1-1; TRBD1 aligns across 11 bases. The ends lost 1 base at V and 0 bases at J; junction bases unmatched: 7. CDR3 length: 17 amino acids. The germline V gene encodes CDR1 DFQATT and CDR2 SNEGSKA (reference sequence). The CDR3 loop is CSARGTGGFLMNTEAFF. For the CDR3, the DNA is TGCAGTGCTAGAGGGACAGGGGGCTTCCTAATGAACACTGAAGCTTTCTTT.

This clonotype was recorded a few times. The rearrangement uses TRBV4-3 and TRBJ2-2, with no clear D. This CDR3 comprises 16 residues. From germline, CDR1 is LGHNA and CDR2 YSLEER. Trimming removed 0 bases at V and 1 base at J, with 9 bases between. The DNA for the CDR3 is TGCGCCAGCAGCCAAGATCTCTATAGGAACACCGGGGAGCTGTTTTTT. Translating gives CASSQDLYRNTGELFF.

This clonotype has at least ten counts. This chain joins TRBV20-1 and TRBJ2-7; D gene ambiguous. The CDR3 sequence is 15 residues long. The V and J ends lost 0 bases and 4 bases respectively, with 16 bases between them. Germline CDR1 is DFQATT and CDR2 is SNEGSKA (reference sequence). The CDR3 protein is CSARDLLRADYEQYF. The DNA of the CDR3 is TGCAGTGCTAGAGATTTATTGCGCGCCGATTACGAGCAGTACTTC.

This clonotype was detected a few times. The chain combines TRBV6-2 or TRBV6-3 with TRBJ2-6; D not resolved. The length of the CDR3 is 17 residues. Per the germline V gene, CDR1 is MNHEY and CDR2 is SVGEGT. V shed 0 bases and J shed 0 bases, with 9 bases lying between them. The CDR3 is CASSYSIWDSGANVLTF. The CDR3 DNA reads TGTGCCAGCAGTTACTCGATATGGGACTCTGGGGCCAACGTCCTGACTTTC.